The 3 T cell receptor beta chains given below trace back to one sample, sequenced in a study of shared clonotypes between healthy human individuals. Generated by immunoSEQ multiplex PCR, the TCRdb table keeps only in-frame clones and is missing some. This table has 950,000 to 1,200,000 clones, 60% to 80% appearing once. Sequencing was performed on memory CD4+ T cells from PBMCs. Specified subset: CD45RA-negative fraction. The source of these receptors is a man between 18 and 29 years old in good health. Some clones in this sample may be carry-over from other donors' samples.

This clone has more than one count but fewer than ten. The same CDR3 can be traced to other DNA sequences in this sample. The CDR3 DNA reads TGTGCCAGCAGCCAGAGTCCGGGACTAGCGGGAGGGGGTACCGGGGAGCTGTTTTTT. Its protein product is CASSQSPGLAGGGTGELFF. The rearrangement uses TRBV4-2 and TRBJ2-2, with TRBD2 identical over 16 bases. From germline, CDR1 is LGHNA and CDR2 YNFKEQ. This CDR3 comprises 19 residues. J lost 5 bases, V lost 3 bases, and 9 bases had no gene match.

To note about this clone: An end of the junction does not agree with germline; a read error may underlie this. This chain uses TRBV11-2 with TRBJ1-6; the D is unclear. Germline CDR1 and CDR2: SGHAT and FQNNGV. This CDR3 contains 14 residues. In nucleotides, the CDR3 is TGTGCCAGCAGCTTAGCTTGGGGAGGTTCACCCCTCAACTTT. It codes for CASSLAWGGSPLNF.

This chain links TRBV11-2 with TRBJ2-1; D gene ambiguous. This CDR3 is built from 17 residues. V lost 1 base and J lost 0, with 13 bases in between. In germline, CDR1 is SGHAT, CDR2 FQNNGV. The CDR3, as DNA: TGTGCCAGCAGCTTAGGCGTCTATCTTAGCTCCTACAATGAGCAGTTCTTC. Translating gives CASSLGVYLSSYNEQFF.